The 18 T cell receptor beta chains below were found in one sample sequenced in a study of blood T cell repertoires in COVID-19 (dated by TCRdb to about 2020). Libraries were constructed by the immunoSEQ multiplex PCR assay. TCRdb provides this immuneACCESS table in a form limited to in-frame rearrangements. Some clones are lacking; in checked studies, under half of them reflect an unresolved V gene, and why the rest are absent is not known. The sample records tens of thousands of clones, roughly nine tenths of which are singletons. The ten largest clones represent roughly a quarter of the sample. The sample comprised peripheral blood. The receptors stem from a woman of 80 years or more with active or convalescent COVID-19.

This clone has only one observation. Written as DNA, the CDR3 is TGTGCCAGTAGGAGGAAACCAGGGACTAATGAAAAACTGTTTTTT. Protein sequence: CASRRKPGTNEKLFF. This chain joins TRBV19 and TRBJ1-4; D is possibly TRBD1 (5 bases). This CDR3 is 15 amino acids long. Between the trimmed V and J ends, which lost 6 bases and 2 bases, there was a span of 13 bases. From germline, CDR1 is LNHDA and CDR2 SQIVND (reference sequence).

The chain combines TRBV7-8 with TRBJ1-4; D unclear. The CDR3 totals 17 residues. The V end lost 1 base, the J end lost 7 bases, and 19 bases lay between the germline ends. Per the germline V gene, CDR1 is SGHVS and CDR2 is FQNEAQ. The CDR3 spells CASSLEAGRGRGEKLFF. The CDR3 region has the DNA TGTGCCAGCAGCTTAGAAGCGGGAAGAGGGCGGGGTGAAAAACTGTTTTTT.

DNA of the CDR3: TGCAGCACCAGACTAGGAGGTGAAAAACTGTTTTTT. This sequence encodes CSTRLGGEKLFF. V and J are TRBV29-1 and TRBJ1-4; D gene uncertain. V gave up 8 bases and J gave up 7 bases, with 14 bases separating them. The CDR3 runs 12 residues. Germline V gene data show CDR1 as SQVTM and CDR2 as ANQGSEA.

A single count supports this clone. The V and J genes are TRBV5-1 and TRBJ1-5; D is perhaps TRBD1 (5 bases). Germline CDR1 and CDR2: SGHRS and YFSETQ. V lost 2 bases to trimming and J lost 3 bases, with 9 bases between them. The CDR3 has 14 residues. The CDR3 bases are TGCGCCAGCAGCTTTGAGGGACTCAATCAGCCCCAGCATTTT. Protein product: CASSFEGLNQPQHF.

This clone has a single count. The chain recombines TRBV20-1 with TRBJ1-6, with 7 bases fitting TRBD1. Germline V gene data show CDR1 as DFQATT and CDR2 as SNEGSKA (reference sequence). J lost 5 bases, V lost 3 bases, and 4 bases had no gene match. The CDR3 is made up of 14 amino acids. DNA for the CDR3: TGCAGTGCTAGTGGACAGGCCCATAATTCACCCCTCCACTTT. Amino acids: CSASGQAHNSPLHF.

This chain joins TRBV5-1 and TRBJ2-3, with unresolved D. This CDR3 has 12 residues. Trimming removed 2 bases from V and 2 bases from J, with 3 bases in between. Germline-derived CDR1 and CDR2 are SGHRS and YFSETQ. In nucleotides, the CDR3 is TGCGCCAGCAGCTTTAACACAGATACGCAGTATTTT. This encodes CASSFNTDTQYF.

The V gene is TRBV5-1, the J gene TRBJ1-3; 10 bases map to TRBD1. Germline V gives CDR1 SGHRS, CDR2 YFSETQ. The V segment lost 4 bases and the J segment 4 bases; nucleotides outside the gene matches: 5. CDR3 length equals 15 residues. The DNA of the CDR3 is TGCGCCAGCAGCCGAGGGACAGGGGCCGGAAACACCATATATTTT. It encodes CASSRGTGAGNTIYF.

The chain recombines TRBV11-2 with TRBJ2-7, with 7 nucleotides matching TRBD2. Trimming at V came to 1 base and at J to 7 bases, leaving 13 bases not matched to a gene. Germline CDR1 reads SGHAT; CDR2 reads FQNNGV. This CDR3 has 16 residues. The CDR3 loop reads CASSLGGGTSGVEQYF. The CDR3 nucleotides read TGTGCCAGCAGCTTAGGGGGGGGGACCTCCGGTGTGGAGCAGTACTTC.

This clone appeared a single time. The chain has TRBV3-1 (or the pseudogene TRBV3-2) and TRBJ1-4; D is ambiguous. The CDR3 consists of 17 residues. The V end was cut by 1 base, the J end by 0 bases, with 12 bases between. Germline values: CDR1 LGHDT, CDR2 YNNKEL (reference sequence). CDR3 sequence reads: CASSQVGGVATNEKLFF. For the CDR3, the DNA is TGTGCCAGCAGCCAAGTTGGAGGTGTTGCAACTAATGAAAAACTGTTTTTT.

This chain connects TRBV19 to TRBJ1-5; 10 bases line up with TRBD1. Trimming cost V 3 bases and J 0 bases; bases outside gene matches: 11. This CDR3 has 19 residues. Germline V lookup: CDR1 LNHDA, CDR2 SQIVND (reference sequence). The CDR3 coding sequence is TGTGCCAGTAGTATCCGCCCGCCCGGGACAGGGGTTAGCAATCAGCCCCAGCATTTT. This sequence encodes CASSIRPPGTGVSNQPQHF.

The chain carries TRBV7-2 and TRBJ2-3; D may be TRBD1 (7 bases). CDR1 and CDR2 from the germline V gene are SGHTA and FQGNSA. The V gene lost 5 bases and the J gene lost 2 bases, with 11 bases spanning the gap. CDR3 length equals 14 residues. CDR3 DNA: TGTGCCAGCAGCCGGGGGACAGTCACAGATACGCAGTATTTT. Its protein is CASSRGTVTDTQYF.

This clone was found once. This chain links TRBV5-1 with TRBJ1-4, with TRBD1 as a possible D gene (6 bases). Trimming cost V 4 bases and J 9 bases, with 16 bases left between them. The V gene's germline CDR1 is SGHRS and CDR2 YFSETQ. The CDR3 sequence is 14 residues long. DNA of the CDR3: TGCGCCAGCAGCCCGAACAGGGAAGGTCAAAAACTGTTTTTT. Its translation: CASSPNREGQKLFF. The complete variable domain, with remaining parts taken from reference TRBV5-1 and TRBJ1-4, reads KAGVTQTPRYLIKTRGQQVTLSCSPISGHRSVSWYQQTPGQGLQFLFEYFSETQRNKGNFPGRFSGRQFSNSRSEMNVSTLELGDSALYLCASSPNREGQKLFFGSGTQLSVL.

This chain links TRBV6-5 with TRBJ1-4; no reliable D call. Germline V CDR1 and CDR2: MNHEY, SVGAGI. The CDR3 is made up of 11 amino acids. Deletions cut 5 bases from V and 12 bases from J, with 10 bases between. The CDR3 region has the DNA TGTGCCAGCAGTAAAAACGGGGAACTGTTTTTT. Encoded protein: CASSKNGELFF.

V and J are TRBV4-1 and TRBJ1-5; a possible D gene is TRBD1 (5 bases). Looked up from germline, CDR1 is MGHRA and CDR2 is YSYEKL. V lost 1 base to trimming and J lost 3 bases, with 16 bases between them. This CDR3 is built from 17 residues. CDR3 residues: CASSQGGDGRFNQPQHF. CDR3 coding DNA: TGCGCCAGCAGCCAAGGAGGGGACGGGAGATTCAATCAGCCCCAGCATTTT.

V is TRBV27 and J is TRBJ1-6; 9 bases match TRBD1. Germline assignment: CDR1 MNHEY and CDR2 SMNVEV (reference sequence). V was clipped by 3 bases and J by 7 bases; unmatched bases: 4. The length of the CDR3 is 15 residues. CDR3 sequence (DNA): TGTGCCAGCAGTTTTTCGACAGGGGGAAATTCACCCCTCCACTTT. Protein product: CASSFSTGGNSPLHF.

This sequence joins TRBV9 and TRBJ1-5; 7 bases are shared with TRBD1. The CDR3 sequence is 15 residues long. Germline CDR1 SGDLS, CDR2 YYNGEE. V trimming: 4 bases; J trimming: 3 bases; junction bases outside the gene matches: 7. CDR3 sequence reads: CASSTQGTVNQPQHF. The CDR3 nucleotides are TGTGCCAGCAGCACACAGGGGACGGTCAATCAGCCCCAGCATTTT.

There are a few counts of this clone. The chain couples TRBV4-2 to TRBJ2-7; maybe TRBD2 (6 bases). CDR3 size: 12 residues. Trimming pared 4 bases from V and 5 bases from J, leaving 9 bases between. Germline CDR1 and CDR2: LGHNA and YNFKEQ. CDR3 sequence (DNA): TGTGCCAGCAGCCGGGACTGGAACGAGCAGTACTTC. Encoded protein: CASSRDWNEQYF.

The chain joins TRBV7-9 to TRBJ1-6, with 8 bases aligning to TRBD1. The CDR3 loop spans 15 amino acids. Germline V gene sequence: CDR1 SEHNR, CDR2 FQNEAQ (reference sequence). Trimming cost V 5 bases and J 5 bases; bases outside gene matches: 5. The CDR3 loop is CASSPRTGNNSPLHF. CDR3 in DNA: TGTGCCAGCAGCCCCCGGACAGGGAATAATTCACCCCTCCACTTT.